These 6 T cell receptor beta chains share one sample of origin, sequenced in a study of blood T cell repertoires in COVID-19. Data came from immunoSEQ multiplex PCR; TCRdb stores just in-frame clones and leaves some out. The sample shows about 94,000 clones, 87% of them seen only once. Sequencing input: peripheral blood. The receptors originated from a human donor with acute or convalescent COVID-19. The donor label of this sample is uncertain.

This chain connects TRBV19 to TRBJ1-2, with 9 bases lining up with TRBD1. The CDR3 contains 15 residues. Losses at the gene ends were 6 bases for V and 3 bases for J; bases not matched to a gene: 8. CDR1 is LNHDA and CDR2 is SQIVND in the germline V gene (reference sequence). The CDR3 reads CASRDRGSIDYGYTF. The CDR3 nucleotides read TGTGCCAGTAGGGACAGGGGATCGATCGACTATGGCTACACCTTC.

This CDR3 reads CASSLSYSGETQYF. The CDR3 coding sequence is TGTGCCAGCAGTTTATCCTACTCGGGGGAGACCCAGTACTTC. The V and J genes are TRBV27 and TRBJ2-5; D perhaps matches TRBD2 (5 bases). The CDR3 runs 14 residues. The germline V gene encodes CDR1 MNHEY and CDR2 SMNVEV (reference sequence). Trimming removed 0 bases at V and 5 bases at J, with 10 bases between.

This rearrangement joins TRBV28 to TRBJ1-2, with a weak D call TRBD1 (6 bases). The CDR3 sequence is 18 residues long. Trimming stripped 4 bases from V and 1 base from J, with 22 bases between. The germline V gene encodes CDR1 MDHEN and CDR2 SYDVKM. CDR3 bases: TGTGCCAGCAGTTCCCCGCAGGGGAGGGGACTGATTAACTATGGCTACACCTTC. It encodes CASSSPQGRGLINYGYTF.

V is TRBV14 and J is TRBJ2-1, with 11 bases identical to TRBD2. V lost 2 bases and J lost 3; bases outside the gene matches: 6. Germline loops: CDR1 SGHDN, CDR2 FVKESK. The CDR3 runs to 17 residues. CDR3 coding DNA: TGTGCCAGCAGCCAAATTAGCGGGGGGGCCATCTACAATGAGCAGTTCTTC. Residues: CASSQISGGAIYNEQFF.

CDR3 DNA: TGCGCCAGCAGCTCCGGGACAGGGGGCATTGAAGCTTTCTTT. Its translation is CASSSGTGGIEAFF. The chain recombines TRBV5-1 with TRBJ1-1; 12 bases fit TRBD1. With 3 bases clipped from V and 7 bases from J, the junction kept 4 bases outside the gene matches. The CDR3 has 14 amino acids. Germline CDR1 reads SGHRS; CDR2 reads YFSETQ.

V and J are TRBV6-5 and TRBJ1-3; 8 positions agree with TRBD1. Germline trimming cut 7 bases from V and 2 bases from J; bases unmatched to any gene: 7. This CDR3 comprises 15 residues. CDR1 is MNHEY, CDR2 SVGAGI, per germline. The CDR3 bases are TGTGCCAGCACAAGGGACAGGTGGACTGGAAACACCATATATTTT. It translates to CASTRDRWTGNTIYF.